Described below is a single TCR beta chain sequence and its context. Its target is unknown. CD8+ T cell subsets were each sorted in triplicate, 300,000 or so cells apiece. Naive CD8+ T cells showed CD45RO-CCR7+CD27+CD95-. These data originate in a study of CXCR3-negative and CXCR3-positive naive CD8 T cells. Whole-study findings and limits: Comparison of naive CXCR3-negative and CXCR3-positive cells revealed similar TRBV-TRBJ usage, while memory cells differed. Upon cryopreservation, CXCR3 expression partially decreased, and most assays used fresh PBMCs. Naive CXCR3-positive cells had TRB CDR3s more hydrophobic than those of CXCR3-negative naive cells.

This CDR3 comprises 15 residues. Per germline, CDR1 LNHDA and CDR2 SQIVND (reference sequence). All TRB cDNA libraries came from 5' RACE performed with UMI labels. TCRdb re-called the 5' RACE reads and shows each CDR3 protein once, DNA omitted. Recorded here are 130,000 to 150,000 distinct CDR3 sequences; the top ten clones represent over 0.25%. Specimen: naive CXCR3+ CD8+ T cells from blood. Documented subset: CD45RO-CCR7+CD27+CD95- naive CD8+ T cells expressing CXCR3 (TNR3+). This receptor was taken from a human donor in good health. Some clones in this sample may be carry-over from other donors' samples. This chain joins TRBV19 and TRBJ1-1. CDR3 sequence reads: CASSIAAWTGKGAFF.